This T cell receptor (beta chain) is from a study of blood T cells in healthy people across ages. The study, taken as a whole, reports: TCR beta diversity per million T cells fell roughly linearly with age.

Regarding this clonotype: Its antigen remains unidentified.

Losses at the gene ends were 2 bases for V and 7 bases for J; bases not matched to a gene: 5. CDR1 DFQATT and CDR2 SNEGSKA come from the germline V gene (reference sequence). The CDR3 is 14 amino acids. Sample-barcoded 5' priming and a J-beta primer mix drove a second PCR of roughly 7 to 11 cycles. MiXCR was run by TCRdb on the 5' RACE reads, yielding one entry per CDR3 protein. Here the sample spans hundreds of thousands of distinct CDR3 sequences, roughly a quarter being singletons. The same sample was also studied in work on T cells of mothers and their children.

Sequenced input: blood. The TCR comes from a boy younger than 10 in good health. The genes are TRBV20-1 and TRBJ2-2; 9 bases agree with TRBD2. DNA of the CDR3: TGCAGTGCTAGACTAGCGGGATTGGACGGGGAGCTGTTTTTT. Encoded protein: CSARLAGLDGELFF.